Listed below are T cell receptor beta chains from one sample, sequenced in a study of cytomegalovirus exposure and HLA in healthy donors. Measured with immunoSEQ multiplex PCR; TCRdb has only the in-frame clones, and not every one. This repertoire includes some 150,000 clones. Sequencing was carried out using PBMCs. Source of these receptors: a man aged 35 to 55 in good health and CMV-seronegative. CDR3s include the opening cysteine and the closing phenylalanine or tryptophan. A D gene is named only where the DNA matches it firmly.

TRBJ2-2 | TRBD1 | TRBV5-6 | CASSLGQGAGELFF | TGTGCCAGCAGCTTGGGACAGGGGGCCGGGGAGCTGTTTTTT
TRBJ2-5 | - | TRBV7-2 | CASSFFRDLKTQYF | TGTGCCAGCAGCTTTTTCAGGGATCTGAAGACCCAGTACTTC
TRBJ2-7 | - | TRBV6-6 | CASMGASYEQYF | TGTGCCAGCATGGGCGCTTCCTACGAGCAGTACTTC
TRBJ2-1 | - | TRBV19 | CASSAALSYNEQFF | TGTGCCAGTTCGGCGGCCCTTTCCTACAATGAGCAGTTCTTC
TRBJ1-5 | TRBD1 | TRBV10-2 | CAVGQGLYQPQHF | TGCGCCGTCGGACAGGGGCTGTACCAGCCCCAGCATTTT
TRBJ2-7 | TRBD2 | TRBV11-2 | CASSLGLAGAYEQYF | TGTGCCAGCAGCCTGGGACTAGCGGGAGCTTACGAGCAGTACTTC
TRBJ1-2 | - | TRBV19 | CASSRGLSGYGYTF | TGTGCCAGTAGTCGCGGCCTTTCGGGCTATGGCTACACCTTC
TRBJ2-1 | TRBD2 | TRBV7-3 | CASSRTSGGYGGRYNEQFF | TGTGCCAGCAGTAGGACTAGCGGGGGGTATGGGGGGAGGTACAATGAGCAGTTCTTC
TRBJ2-5 | TRBD1 | TRBV19 | CASSMPRGQSQETQYF | TGTGCCAGTAGTATGCCAAGGGGACAGTCCCAAGAGACCCAGTACTTC
TRBJ2-2 | - | TRBV7-9 | CASSLASGAGELFF | TGTGCCAGCAGCTTAGCATCAGGGGCCGGGGAGCTGTTTTTT
TRBJ2-7 | - | TRBV6-6 | CASSKTSSWSYEQYF | TGTGCCAGCAGCAAAACTAGTTCGTGGTCCTACGAGCAGTACTTC
TRBJ2-3 | - | TRBV2 | CASSDGERTDTQYF | TGTGCCAGCAGTGACGGGGAACGCACAGATACGCAGTATTTT
TRBJ1-2 | - | TRBV6-5 | CASSPRPNYGYTF | TGTGCCAGCAGTCCTAGGCCCAACTATGGCTACACCTTC
TRBJ2-3 | - | TRBV5-4 | CASSMSTGGTDTQYF | TGTGCCAGCAGCATGTCTACAGGCGGCACAGATACGCAGTATTTT
TRBJ2-1 | - | TRBV5-1 | CASRDGAYNEQFF | TGCGCCAGCAGGGACGGGGCCTACAATGAGCAGTTCTTC
TRBJ1-6 | TRBD1 | TRBV19 | CASSIVRDSDSPLHF | TGTGCCAGTAGTATAGTCCGGGACAGTGATTCACCCCTCCACTTT
TRBJ1-1 | - | TRBV29-1 | CSAGGGHTEAFF | TGCAGCGCTGGGGGGGGGCACACTGAAGCTTTCTTT
TRBJ2-7 | TRBD1 | TRBV5-6 | CASSLSDRVREQYF | TGTGCCAGCAGCTTGTCGGACAGGGTAAGAGAGCAGTACTTC
TRBJ1-2 | TRBD1 | TRBV29-1 | CSVELRGYYGYTF | TGCAGCGTTGAACTCAGGGGGTACTATGGCTACACCTTC
TRBJ1-1 | - | TRBV19 | CASSMGRGAAGGRNTEAFF | TGTGCCAGTAGTATGGGCCGTGGAGCAGCCGGAGGAAGGAACACTGAAGCTTTCTTT
TRBJ1-2 | - | TRBV9 | CASSLSGTYYGYTF | TGTGCCAGCAGCTTATCCGGGACATACTATGGCTACACCTTC
TRBJ1-1 | - | TRBV15 | CATSRVRDTEAFF | TGTGCCACCAGCAGAGTCAGGGACACTGAAGCTTTCTTT
TRBJ2-1 | TRBD2 | TRBV4-3 | CASSLSGGAYNEQFF | TGCGCCAGCAGCCTTAGCGGGGGGGCTTACAATGAGCAGTTCTTC
TRBJ2-3 | - | TRBV6-5 | CASSPFISTDTQYF | TGTGCCAGCAGTCCTTTTATCAGCACAGATACGCAGTATTTT
TRBJ2-3 | - | TRBV6-5 | CASSARASADTQYF | TGTGCCAGCAGTGCCAGGGCTAGCGCAGATACGCAGTATTTT
TRBJ1-2 | TRBD1 | TRBV5-6 | CASSLYNLQGARAYGYTF | TGTGCCAGCAGCTTGTATAATTTACAGGGGGCGCGGGCCTATGGCTACACCTTC
TRBJ2-7 | TRBD1 | TRBV5-1 | CASSSGQGSYEQYF | TGCGCCAGCAGCTCGGGACAGGGCTCCTACGAGCAGTACTTC